This TCR beta chain stems from a study of T-cell reconstitution after alpha-beta-depleted transplantation in children. Study-level findings and limits: For some patients, TCRbeta diversity was high at day 60 because of recipient T cells and thymic progenitors that survived. T-cell counts and diversity at one year post-transplant came mainly from newly produced T cells. Expanded clones from the graft, numbering several hundred, reportedly supplied alpha-beta T cells about two months after transplant.

Preparation of the TCRbeta library used unique molecular identifiers. TCRdb itself ran the PCR reads through MiXCR, one entry per CDR3 protein. This table holds 300,000 to 400,000 distinct CDR3 sequences, 15% to 20% found once. The V end lost 2 bases, the J end lost 0 bases, and 11 bases lay between the germline ends. CDR3 length equals 16 residues. Germline V gene sequence: CDR1 MGHRA, CDR2 YSYEKL. This clonotype was seen a few times. Its antigen is not identified. Sequences were derived from PBMCs, mostly from graft donor cells, sampled 360 days after TCRalphabeta/CD19-depleted stem cell transplant. This TCR came from a male patient between 2 and 10 years old who had a stem cell transplant for acute lymphoblastic leukemia, so the T cells may come from the graft donor. V is TRBV4-1 and J is TRBJ2-1, with D tentatively TRBD2 (6 bases). In DNA, the CDR3 is TGCGCCAGCAGCCAAAATCTAGCGAGCTCCTACAATGAGCAGTTCTTC. Protein sequence: CASSQNLASSYNEQFF.